This T cell receptor beta chain is from a study of T-cell reconstitution after alpha-beta-depleted transplantation in children. Losses at the gene ends were 5 bases for V and 4 bases for J; bases not matched to a gene: 14. Germline CDR1 and CDR2: SGHTA and FQGNSA. The CDR3 consists of 17 residues. This clonotype was recorded many times. The TCRbeta library was prepared with unique molecular identifiers. From the PCR reads, TCRdb called clonotypes with MiXCR, one entry per CDR3 protein. The sample has a few hundred thousand distinct CDR3 sequences; about 8.8% are singletons. This TCR came from a human donor who donated a stem cell graft to a child with SCID. Sequencing was performed on PBMCs from the stem cell graft donor, taken from the stem cell graft. V and J are TRBV7-2 and TRBJ1-3; 7 bases are shared with TRBD1. The CDR3 region is CASSQSRQGGFGNTIYF. The CDR3 nucleotides read TGTGCCAGCAGCCAGTCAAGACAGGGAGGTTTCGGAAACACCATATATTTT.